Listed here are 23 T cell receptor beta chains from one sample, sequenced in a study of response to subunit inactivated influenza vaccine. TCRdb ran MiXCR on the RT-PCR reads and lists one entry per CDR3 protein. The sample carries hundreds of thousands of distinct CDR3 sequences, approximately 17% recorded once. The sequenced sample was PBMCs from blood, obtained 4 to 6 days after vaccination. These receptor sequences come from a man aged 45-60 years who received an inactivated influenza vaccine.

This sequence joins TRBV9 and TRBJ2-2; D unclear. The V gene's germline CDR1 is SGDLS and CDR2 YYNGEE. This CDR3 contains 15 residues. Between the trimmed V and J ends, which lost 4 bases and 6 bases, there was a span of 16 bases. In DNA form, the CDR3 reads TGTGCCAGCAGCTTACGCTCCGGTCCCCCCGGGGAGCTGTTTTTT. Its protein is CASSLRSGPPGELFF. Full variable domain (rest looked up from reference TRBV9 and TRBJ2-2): DSGVTQTPKHLITATGQRVTLRCSPRSGDLSVYWYQQSLDQGLQFLIQYYNGEERAKGNILERFSAQQFPDLHSELNLSSLELGDSALYFCASSLRSGPPGELFFGEGSRLTVL.

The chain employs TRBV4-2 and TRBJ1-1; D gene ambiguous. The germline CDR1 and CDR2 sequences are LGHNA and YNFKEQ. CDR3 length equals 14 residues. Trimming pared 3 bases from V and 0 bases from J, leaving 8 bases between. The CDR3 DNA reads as TGTGCCAGCAGCCATATTATAATGAACACTGAAGCTTTCTTT. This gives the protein CASSHIIMNTEAFF.

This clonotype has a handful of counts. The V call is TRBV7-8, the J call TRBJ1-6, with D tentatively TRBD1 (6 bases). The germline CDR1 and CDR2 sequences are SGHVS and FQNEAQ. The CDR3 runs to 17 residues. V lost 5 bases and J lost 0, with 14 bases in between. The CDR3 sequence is CASSQQGDSSYNSPLHF. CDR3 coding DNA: TGTGCCAGCAGCCAACAGGGAGACAGCTCCTATAATTCACCCCTCCACTTT.

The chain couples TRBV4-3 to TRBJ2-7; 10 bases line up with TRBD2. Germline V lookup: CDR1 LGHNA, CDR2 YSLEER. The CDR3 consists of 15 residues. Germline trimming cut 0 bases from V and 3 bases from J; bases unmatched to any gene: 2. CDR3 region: CASSQDASGSYEQYF. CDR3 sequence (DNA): TGCGCCAGCAGCCAAGACGCTAGCGGGAGCTACGAGCAGTACTTC.

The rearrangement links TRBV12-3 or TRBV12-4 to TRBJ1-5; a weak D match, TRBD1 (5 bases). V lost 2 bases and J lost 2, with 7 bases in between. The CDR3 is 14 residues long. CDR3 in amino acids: CASSLLQGNQPQHF. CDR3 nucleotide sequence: TGTGCCAGCAGTTTATTACAGGGCAATCAGCCCCAGCATTTT.

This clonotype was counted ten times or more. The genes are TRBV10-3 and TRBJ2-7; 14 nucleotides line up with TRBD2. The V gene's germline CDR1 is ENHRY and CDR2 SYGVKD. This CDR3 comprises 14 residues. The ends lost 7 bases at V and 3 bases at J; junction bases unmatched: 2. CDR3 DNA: TGTGCCATCACCGGGACTAGCGGGGGCTACGAGCAGTACTTC. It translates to CAITGTSGGYEQYF.

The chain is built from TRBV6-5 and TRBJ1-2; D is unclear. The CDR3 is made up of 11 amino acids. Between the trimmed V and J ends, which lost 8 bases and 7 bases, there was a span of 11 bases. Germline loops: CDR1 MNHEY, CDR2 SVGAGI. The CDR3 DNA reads TGTGCCAGCTTTACAGTGCTTGGCTACACCTTC. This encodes CASFTVLGYTF.

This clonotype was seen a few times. DNA of the CDR3: TGCAGTGCTAGAGCGGTAGGGGGGCCCAACACTGAAGCTTTCTTT. It yields the protein CSARAVGGPNTEAFF. The V gene is TRBV20-1, the J gene TRBJ1-1, with D possibly TRBD1 on 6 matching bases. Germline CDR1 is DFQATT and CDR2 is SNEGSKA (reference sequence). V lost 1 base, J lost 2 bases, and 14 bases lay in between. The CDR3 is 15 amino acids.

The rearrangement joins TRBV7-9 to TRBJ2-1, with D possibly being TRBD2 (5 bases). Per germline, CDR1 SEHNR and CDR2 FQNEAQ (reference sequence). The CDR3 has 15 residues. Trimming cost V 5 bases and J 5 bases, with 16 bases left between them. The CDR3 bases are TGTGCCAGCAGCCCCGCCAGCGGAGACCACAATGAGCAGTTCTTC. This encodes CASSPASGDHNEQFF.

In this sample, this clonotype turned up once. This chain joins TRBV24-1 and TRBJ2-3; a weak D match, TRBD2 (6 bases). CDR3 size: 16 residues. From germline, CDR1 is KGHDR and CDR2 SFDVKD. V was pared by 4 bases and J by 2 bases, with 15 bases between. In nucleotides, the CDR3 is TGTGCCACCAGTGAAGGGACGGACTACCTCACAGATACGCAGTATTTT. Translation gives CATSEGTDYLTDTQYF.

CDR3 residues: CASSQKNRAFYGYTF. In nucleotides, the CDR3 is TGTGCCAGCAGTCAGAAGAATCGGGCGTTCTATGGCTACACCTTC. This chain connects TRBV6-1 to TRBJ1-2; D is unclear. The CDR3 contains 15 residues. V lost 5 bases to trimming and J lost 4 bases, with 17 bases between them. CDR1 is MNHNS and CDR2 is SASEGT in the germline V gene.

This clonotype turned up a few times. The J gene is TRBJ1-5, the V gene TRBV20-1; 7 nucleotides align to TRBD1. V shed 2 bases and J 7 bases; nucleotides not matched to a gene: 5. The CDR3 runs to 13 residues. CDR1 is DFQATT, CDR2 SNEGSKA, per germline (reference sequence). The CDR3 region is CSARTGVGQPQHF. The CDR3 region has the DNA TGCAGTGCTAGAACAGGGGTTGGGCAGCCCCAGCATTTT.

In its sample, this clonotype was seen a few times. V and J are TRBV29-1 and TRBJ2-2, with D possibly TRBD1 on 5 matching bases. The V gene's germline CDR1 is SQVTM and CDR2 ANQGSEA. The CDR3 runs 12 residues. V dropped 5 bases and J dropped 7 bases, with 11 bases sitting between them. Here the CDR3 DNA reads TGCAGCGTTTCCAGGGTGGACGGGGAGCTGTTTTTT. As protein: CSVSRVDGELFF.

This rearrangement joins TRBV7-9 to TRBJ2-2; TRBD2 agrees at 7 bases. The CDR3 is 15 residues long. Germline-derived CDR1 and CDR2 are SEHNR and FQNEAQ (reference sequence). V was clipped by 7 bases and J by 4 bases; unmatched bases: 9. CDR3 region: CASTPVVAGTGELFF. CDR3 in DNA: TGTGCCAGCACCCCGGTAGTAGCGGGCACCGGGGAGCTGTTTTTT.

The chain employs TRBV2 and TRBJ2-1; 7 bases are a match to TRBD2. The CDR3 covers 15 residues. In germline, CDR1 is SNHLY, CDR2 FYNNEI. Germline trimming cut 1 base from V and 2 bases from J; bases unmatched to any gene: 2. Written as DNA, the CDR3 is TGTGCCAGCAGTGAAGACGCGGGAGCCTACAATGAGCAGTTCTTC. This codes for CASSEDAGAYNEQFF.

CDR3 sequence (DNA): TGCGCCAGCAGCCGAGGCGTTGCGGGAGTACTGAATACGCAGTATTTT. It specifies CASSRGVAGVLNTQYF. This rearrangement joins TRBV4-1 to TRBJ2-3, with TRBD2 matching over 7 bases. V lost 4 bases to trimming and J lost 7 bases; unmatched junction nucleotides: 14. Germline V CDR1 and CDR2: MGHRA, YSYEKL. The CDR3 is made up of 16 amino acids.

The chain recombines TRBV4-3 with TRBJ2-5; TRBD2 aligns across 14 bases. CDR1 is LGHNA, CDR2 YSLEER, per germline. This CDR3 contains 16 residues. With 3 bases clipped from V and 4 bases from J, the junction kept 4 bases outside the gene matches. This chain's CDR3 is CASSQGTSGGRETQYF. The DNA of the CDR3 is TGCGCCAGCAGCCAGGGGACTAGCGGGGGTAGAGAGACCCAGTACTTC.

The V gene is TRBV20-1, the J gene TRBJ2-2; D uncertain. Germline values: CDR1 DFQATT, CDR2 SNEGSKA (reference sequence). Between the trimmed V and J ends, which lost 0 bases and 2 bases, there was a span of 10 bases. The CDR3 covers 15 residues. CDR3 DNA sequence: TGCAGTGCTAGAGAAAAATCTATTAACACCGGGGAGCTGTTTTTT. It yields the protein CSAREKSINTGELFF.

CDR3 in DNA: TGTGCCAGCAGTTTGGGACAGCTTTTTTACGAGCAGTACTTC. Its translation: CASSLGQLFYEQYF. This chain joins TRBV6-2 or TRBV6-3 and TRBJ2-7; 7 nucleotides line up with TRBD1. This CDR3 is built from 14 residues. V lost 4 bases, J lost 4 bases, and 7 bases stayed unmatched. Germline values: CDR1 MNHEY, CDR2 SVGEGT.

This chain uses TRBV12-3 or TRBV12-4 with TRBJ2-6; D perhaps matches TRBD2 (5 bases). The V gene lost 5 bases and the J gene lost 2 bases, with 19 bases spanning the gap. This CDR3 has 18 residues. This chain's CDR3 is CASSPRGFVAAGANVLTF. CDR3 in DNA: TGTGCCAGCAGTCCGAGAGGGTTTGTGGCAGCTGGGGCCAACGTCCTGACTTTC.

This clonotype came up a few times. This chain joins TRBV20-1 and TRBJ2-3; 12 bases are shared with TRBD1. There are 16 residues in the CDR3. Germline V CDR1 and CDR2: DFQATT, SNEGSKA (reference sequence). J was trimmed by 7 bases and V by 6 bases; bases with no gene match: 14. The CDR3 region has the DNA TGCAGTGCGGAAACCACCGGGACAGGGGGCGCTTATACGCAGTATTTT. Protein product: CSAETTGTGGAYTQYF.

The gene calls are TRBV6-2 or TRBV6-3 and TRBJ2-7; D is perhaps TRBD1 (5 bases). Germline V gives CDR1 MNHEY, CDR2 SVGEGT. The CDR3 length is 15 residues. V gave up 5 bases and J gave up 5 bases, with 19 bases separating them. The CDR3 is CASSLRTDIRDEQYF. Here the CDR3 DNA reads TGTGCCAGCAGTCTACGAACGGACATCAGAGACGAGCAGTACTTC.

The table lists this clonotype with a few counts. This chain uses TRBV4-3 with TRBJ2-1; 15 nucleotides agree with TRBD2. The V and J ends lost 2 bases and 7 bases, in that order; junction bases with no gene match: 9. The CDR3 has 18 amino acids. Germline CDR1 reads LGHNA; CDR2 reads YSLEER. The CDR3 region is CASSQRTSGRAEGNEQFF. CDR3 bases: TGCGCCAGCAGCCAAAGGACTAGCGGGAGGGCCGAAGGGAATGAGCAGTTCTTC.